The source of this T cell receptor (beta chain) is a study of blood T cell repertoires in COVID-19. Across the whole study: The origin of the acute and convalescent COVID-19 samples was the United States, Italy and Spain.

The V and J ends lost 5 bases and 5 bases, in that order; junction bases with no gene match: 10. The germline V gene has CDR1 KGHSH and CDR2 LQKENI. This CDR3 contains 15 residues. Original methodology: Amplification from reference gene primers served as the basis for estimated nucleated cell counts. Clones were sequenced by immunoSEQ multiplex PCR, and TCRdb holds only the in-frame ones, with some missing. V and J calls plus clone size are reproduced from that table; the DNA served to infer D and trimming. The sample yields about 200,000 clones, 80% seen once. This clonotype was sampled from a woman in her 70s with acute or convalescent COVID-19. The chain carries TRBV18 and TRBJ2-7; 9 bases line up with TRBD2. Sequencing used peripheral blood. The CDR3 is CASSSSAGGLHEQYV. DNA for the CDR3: TGTGCCAGCTCATCCTCGGCGGGGGGGCTCCACGAGCAGTACGTC.